This entry lists 2 T cell receptor beta chains sequenced from one sample in a study of shared clonotypes between healthy human individuals. Naive CD8 isolation took CD45RO-negative cells positively selected for CCR7 and excluded terminally differentiated effector memory CD45RA+ cells. Profiled with immunoSEQ multiplex PCR; TCRdb holds only in-frame clones, not every one. The top ten clones hold roughly 1% of a sample with some 2.1 million clones, approximately 95% of them seen once. The sample comprised naive CD8+ T cells sorted from blood. Source of these receptors: a man aged 18-30 years in good health.

The V and J genes are TRBV9 and TRBJ1-2; the D gene is possibly TRBD1 (6 bases). The CDR3 loop spans 15 amino acids. Looked up from germline, CDR1 is SGDLS and CDR2 is YYNGEE. V lost 0 bases to trimming and J lost 0 bases, with 9 bases between them. The CDR3 sequence is CASSVERGTNYGYTF. In DNA, the CDR3 is TGTGCCAGCAGCGTAGAGAGGGGGACTAACTATGGCTACACCTTC. The whole variable domain, filled in from reference TRBV9 and TRBJ1-2, reads DSGVTQTPKHLITATGQRVTLRCSPRSGDLSVYWYQQSLDQGLQFLIQYYNGEERAKGNILERFSAQQFPDLHSELNLSSLELGDSALYFCASSVERGTNYGYTFGSGTRLTVV.

This clone was seen only once. The chain recombines TRBV10-3 with TRBJ2-7; a possible D gene is TRBD2 (7 bases). There are 15 residues in the CDR3. From germline, CDR1 is ENHRY and CDR2 SYGVKD. Trimming cost V 4 bases and J 0 bases, with 13 bases left between them. CDR3 sequence reads: CAISGGGGVSYEQYF. The CDR3 bases are TGTGCCATCAGTGGGGGAGGGGGAGTCTCCTACGAGCAGTACTTC.